These T cell receptor beta chains were read from a single sample in a study of blood T cells in healthy people across ages. Via MiXCR, TCRdb re-called the 5' RACE reads, giving one row per CDR3 protein. The data show around 1.5 million distinct CDR3 sequences, 30% to 35% seen once. The sequenced material came from blood. The receptors come from a woman aged 30 to 39 in good health. Both conserved end residues are part of each CDR3. A D gene is named only where the DNA matches it firmly. Not all rows give a size; the values are once, few, many and, for expanded clones, a class.

clone size: .; V gene: TRBV7-9; J gene: TRBJ1-5; D gene: TRBD1; CDR3 protein: CASSPSEGDRIYQPQHF; CDR3 DNA: TGTGCCAGCAGCCCATCGGAGGGGGACAGGATCTATCAGCCCCAGCATTTT
clone size: .; V gene: TRBV7-9; J gene: TRBJ1-5; D gene: .; CDR3 protein: CASSLAVGQPQHF; CDR3 DNA: TGTGCCAGCAGCTTAGCGGTGGGTCAGCCCCAGCATTTT
clone size: .; V gene: TRBV20-1; J gene: TRBJ2-5; D gene: TRBD2; CDR3 protein: CSARRRGAPWQEAQYF; CDR3 DNA: TGCAGTGCTAGAAGGCGGGGGGCCCCGTGGCAAGAGGCCCAGTACTTC
clone size: few; V gene: TRBV20-1; J gene: TRBJ2-5; D gene: TRBD2; CDR3 protein: CSARDLRLAGGETQYF; CDR3 DNA: TGCAGTGCTAGAGACCTGAGACTAGCGGGAGGAGAGACCCAGTACTTC
clone size: .; V gene: TRBV27; J gene: TRBJ1-2; D gene: .; CDR3 protein: CASRSPPSGYTF; CDR3 DNA: TGTGCCAGCAGAAGCCCCCCTTCGGGCTACACCTTC
clone size: many; V gene: TRBV7-3; J gene: TRBJ2-1; D gene: .; CDR3 protein: CASSSTAYNEQFF; CDR3 DNA: TGTGCCAGCAGCTCGACAGCCTACAATGAGCAGTTCTTC
clone size: few; V gene: TRBV7-9; J gene: TRBJ1-2; D gene: .; CDR3 protein: CASSLVGDGGYTF; CDR3 DNA: TGTGCCAGCAGCTTAGTCGGGGACGGGGGCTACACCTTC
clone size: few; V gene: TRBV9; J gene: TRBJ2-7; D gene: .; CDR3 protein: CASSARGELTNEQYF; CDR3 DNA: TGTGCCAGCAGCGCCAGGGGCGAGCTGACGAACGAGCAGTACTTC
clone size: .; V gene: TRBV7-3; J gene: TRBJ2-6; D gene: .; CDR3 protein: CASSSWSSRSGANVLTF; CDR3 DNA: TGTGCCAGCAGCTCGTGGTCATCCCGCTCTGGGGCCAACGTCCTGACTTTC
clone size: .; V gene: TRBV4-1; J gene: TRBJ1-4; D gene: .; CDR3 protein: CASSQLATNEKLFF; CDR3 DNA: TGCGCCAGCAGCCAACTTGCAACTAATGAAAAACTGTTTTTT
clone size: .; V gene: TRBV3-1; J gene: TRBJ1-5; D gene: .; CDR3 protein: CASSQETSKGPNQPQHF; CDR3 DNA: TGTGCCAGCAGCCAAGAGACGTCAAAAGGGCCTAATCAGCCCCAGCATTTT
clone size: .; V gene: TRBV5-4; J gene: TRBJ2-7; D gene: .; CDR3 protein: CASGYWGAGNEQYF; CDR3 DNA: TGTGCCAGCGGCTACTGGGGGGCCGGTAACGAGCAGTACTTC
clone size: .; V gene: TRBV9; J gene: TRBJ2-3; D gene: TRBD2; CDR3 protein: CASSVDGGVRDTQYF; CDR3 DNA: TGTGCCAGCAGCGTAGACGGGGGGGTCCGAGATACGCAGTATTTT
clone size: .; V gene: TRBV2; J gene: TRBJ2-5; D gene: .; CDR3 protein: CASSPLVGPGETQYF; CDR3 DNA: TGTGCCAGCAGTCCCCTAGTGGGGCCGGGGGAGACCCAGTACTTC
clone size: .; V gene: TRBV12-3/TRBV12-4; J gene: TRBJ2-1; D gene: .; CDR3 protein: CASRPSRYYNEQFF; CDR3 DNA: TGTGCCAGCAGACCCTCGAGATACTACAATGAGCAGTTCTTC
clone size: few; V gene: TRBV11-2; J gene: TRBJ2-2; D gene: .; CDR3 protein: CASSPGGFGELFF; CDR3 DNA: TGTGCCAGCAGCCCCGGCGGGTTCGGGGAGCTGTTTTTT
clone size: .; V gene: TRBV20-1; J gene: TRBJ2-7; D gene: .; CDR3 protein: CSALGANGHEQYF; CDR3 DNA: TGCAGTGCTCTCGGGGCGAATGGTCACGAGCAGTACTTC
clone size: .; V gene: TRBV12-3/TRBV12-4; J gene: TRBJ2-3; D gene: TRBD1; CDR3 protein: CASSFKTGDEGADTQYF; CDR3 DNA: TGTGCCAGCAGTTTTAAGACAGGGGATGAAGGTGCAGATACGCAGTATTTT
clone size: .; V gene: TRBV20-1; J gene: TRBJ2-7; D gene: .; CDR3 protein: CSARDSVLAYEQYF; CDR3 DNA: TGCAGTGCTAGAGATTCTGTATTAGCGTACGAGCAGTACTTC
clone size: .; V gene: TRBV27; J gene: TRBJ2-7; D gene: .; CDR3 protein: CASSLSVTPYEQYF; CDR3 DNA: TGTGCCAGCAGTTTGTCGGTTACCCCATACGAGCAGTACTTC
clone size: few; V gene: TRBV24-1; J gene: TRBJ1-2; D gene: TRBD1; CDR3 protein: CATSDHQGAHGYTF; CDR3 DNA: TGTGCCACCAGTGATCACCAGGGGGCTCATGGCTACACCTTC
clone size: few; V gene: TRBV5-5; J gene: TRBJ2-1; D gene: .; CDR3 protein: CASSWGISNEQFF; CDR3 DNA: TGTGCCAGCAGCTGGGGGATTAGTAATGAGCAGTTCTTC
clone size: few; V gene: TRBV9; J gene: TRBJ2-7; D gene: .; CDR3 protein: CASSLRTDAYEQYF; CDR3 DNA: TGTGCCAGCAGCCTCCGGACGGACGCCTACGAGCAGTACTTC
clone size: .; V gene: TRBV10-1; J gene: TRBJ1-1; D gene: .; CDR3 protein: CASSETLGTEAFF; CDR3 DNA: TGCGCCAGCAGCGAAACGTTGGGCACTGAAGCTTTCTTT
clone size: .; V gene: TRBV11-2; J gene: TRBJ2-2; D gene: TRBD2; CDR3 protein: CASSLGAASSGRYAGELFF; CDR3 DNA: TGTGCCAGCAGCTTGGGGGCAGCCTCGAGCGGGAGATACGCCGGGGAGCTGTTTTTT
clone size: .; V gene: TRBV6-2/TRBV6-3; J gene: TRBJ2-7; D gene: TRBD2; CDR3 protein: CASSPPRAGDYEQYF; CDR3 DNA: TGTGCCAGCAGCCCTCCACGGGCGGGGGACTACGAGCAGTACTTC
clone size: .; V gene: TRBV2; J gene: TRBJ2-6; D gene: TRBD1; CDR3 protein: CASSWTGPLSGANVLTF; CDR3 DNA: TGTGCCAGCAGTTGGACAGGGCCTCTCTCTGGGGCCAACGTCCTGACTTTC
clone size: many; V gene: TRBV12-3/TRBV12-4; J gene: TRBJ2-5; D gene: TRBD1; CDR3 protein: CASTPDGQGRETQYF; CDR3 DNA: TGTGCCAGCACCCCGGATGGACAGGGACGAGAGACCCAGTACTTC
clone size: .; V gene: TRBV9; J gene: TRBJ2-7; D gene: .; CDR3 protein: CASSPTQGEQYF; CDR3 DNA: TGTGCCAGCAGCCCCACCCAGGGGGAGCAGTACTTC
clone size: .; V gene: TRBV28; J gene: TRBJ2-3; D gene: .; CDR3 protein: CASSSPSGTDTQYF; CDR3 DNA: TGTGCCAGCAGTTCCCCCAGCGGCACAGATACGCAGTATTTT
clone size: .; V gene: TRBV7-9; J gene: TRBJ2-5; D gene: .; CDR3 protein: CASSLNGGREAQYF; CDR3 DNA: TGTGCCAGCAGCTTAAACGGAGGACGAGAGGCCCAGTACTTC
clone size: many; V gene: TRBV4-1; J gene: TRBJ2-5; D gene: .; CDR3 protein: CASSQDGTQETQYF; CDR3 DNA: TGCGCCAGCAGCCAAGATGGCACCCAAGAGACCCAGTACTTC
clone size: .; V gene: TRBV28; J gene: TRBJ1-5; D gene: TRBD1; CDR3 protein: CASSNGQGSYQPQHF; CDR3 DNA: TGTGCCAGCAGTAACGGACAGGGCAGTTATCAGCCCCAGCATTTT
clone size: few; V gene: TRBV7-9; J gene: TRBJ2-7; D gene: .; CDR3 protein: CASSPQHDEQYF; CDR3 DNA: TGTGCCAGCAGCCCCCAACACGACGAGCAGTACTTC
clone size: .; V gene: TRBV12-3/TRBV12-4; J gene: TRBJ2-3; D gene: .; CDR3 protein: CASSFQGADTEYF; CDR3 DNA: TGTGCCAGCAGTTTCCAAGGAGCAGATACGGAGTATTTT
clone size: .; V gene: TRBV6-4; J gene: TRBJ1-6; D gene: .; CDR3 protein: CASKPDIGGSSPLHF; CDR3 DNA: TGTGCCAGCAAGCCGGACATCGGGGGGTCTTCACCCCTCCACTTT
clone size: few; V gene: TRBV7-6; J gene: TRBJ2-5; D gene: .; CDR3 protein: CASSFRDLGETQYF; CDR3 DNA: TGTGCCAGCAGCTTTCGGGATCTTGGAGAGACCCAGTACTTC
clone size: few; V gene: TRBV7-6; J gene: TRBJ2-3; D gene: TRBD2; CDR3 protein: CATGDSGRTDMQYF; CDR3 DNA: TGTGCCACGGGCGACAGCGGGAGAACAGATATGCAGTATTTT
clone size: few; V gene: TRBV29-1; J gene: TRBJ2-2; D gene: TRBD1; CDR3 protein: CSAAGQGSTGELFF; CDR3 DNA: TGCAGCGCAGCGGGACAGGGATCCACCGGGGAGCTGTTTTTT
clone size: few; V gene: TRBV6-6; J gene: TRBJ1-1; D gene: .; CDR3 protein: CASRKPGERSTDTEAFF; CDR3 DNA: TGTGCCAGCAGAAAACCAGGGGAGAGATCTACAGACACTGAAGCTTTCTTT
clone size: .; V gene: TRBV20-1; J gene: TRBJ2-3; D gene: .; CDR3 protein: CSTMSPNSPDTQYF; CDR3 DNA: TGCAGTACTATGTCCCCGAATTCACCAGATACGCAGTATTTT
clone size: few; V gene: TRBV15; J gene: TRBJ2-1; D gene: TRBD2; CDR3 protein: CATSRTSATGDEQFF; CDR3 DNA: TGTGCCACCAGCAGGACTAGCGCCACGGGGGATGAGCAGTTCTTC
clone size: .; V gene: TRBV20-1; J gene: TRBJ2-5; D gene: TRBD2; CDR3 protein: CSARGTSGVAYNEQYF; CDR3 DNA: TGCAGTGCTAGAGGGACTAGCGGGGTGGCCTACAATGAGCAGTACTTC
clone size: .; V gene: TRBV4-2; J gene: TRBJ2-3; D gene: .; CDR3 protein: CASSRNGIGRTSTDTQYF; CDR3 DNA: TGTGCCAGCAGCCGAAACGGAATAGGACGGACCAGCACAGATACGCAGTATTTT
clone size: .; V gene: TRBV10-3; J gene: TRBJ2-5; D gene: TRBD2; CDR3 protein: CAINPSGAEGETQYF; CDR3 DNA: TGTGCCATCAATCCTAGCGGGGCGGAGGGGGAGACCCAGTACTTC